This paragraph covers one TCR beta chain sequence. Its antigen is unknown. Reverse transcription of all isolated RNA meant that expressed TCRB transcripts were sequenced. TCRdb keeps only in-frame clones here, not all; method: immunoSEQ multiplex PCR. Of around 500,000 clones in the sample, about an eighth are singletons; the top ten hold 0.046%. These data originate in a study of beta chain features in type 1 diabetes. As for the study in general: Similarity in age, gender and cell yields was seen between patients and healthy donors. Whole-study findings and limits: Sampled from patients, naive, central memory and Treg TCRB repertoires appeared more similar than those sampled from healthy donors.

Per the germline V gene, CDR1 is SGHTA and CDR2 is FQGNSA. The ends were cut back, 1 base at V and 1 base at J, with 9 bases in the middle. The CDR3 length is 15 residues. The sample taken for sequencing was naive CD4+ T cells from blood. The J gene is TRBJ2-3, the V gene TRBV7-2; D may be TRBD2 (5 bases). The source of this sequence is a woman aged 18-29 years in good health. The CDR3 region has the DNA TGTGCCAGCAGCTTAGTTGGGAGCCGCACAGATACGCAGTATTTT. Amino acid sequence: CASSLVGSRTDTQYF.